One sample yielded the 29 T cell receptor beta chains listed below, sequenced in a study of shared clonotypes between healthy human individuals. Sequencing used immunoSEQ multiplex PCR; TCRdb keeps in-frame clones, though not all of them. The sample has around 700,000 clones, roughly 78% seen once. Material for sequencing was memory CD4+ T cells sorted from blood. Subset defined: CD45RA-negative fraction. The receptors shown here come from a woman between 25 and 40 years old in good health.

This rearrangement joins TRBV11-1 to TRBJ2-1; D not certain. Germline lookup yields CDR1 SGHAT and CDR2 FQDESV (reference sequence). Trimming removed 2 bases at V and 10 bases at J, with 15 bases between. This CDR3 comprises 14 residues. The CDR3 bases are TGTGCCAGCAGCTTATCACTTCTGGGTTACGAGCAGTTCTTC. The encoded protein is CASSLSLLGYEQFF.

This chain uses TRBV25-1 with TRBJ2-1; D gene uncertain. Trimming removed 0 bases from V and 9 bases from J, with 15 bases in between. Germline V gives CDR1 MGHDK, CDR2 SYGVNS. CDR3 length: 15 amino acids. The CDR3 coding sequence is TGTGCCAGCAGTGAATATCGGATAGACGGCGGTGAGCAGTTCTTC. This translates into CASSEYRIDGGEQFF.

The chain carries TRBV27 and TRBJ2-1; D is uncertain. Germline V CDR1 and CDR2: MNHEY, SMNVEV (reference sequence). V lost 1 base to trimming and J lost 0 bases, with 13 bases between them. The CDR3 covers 17 residues. The CDR3 spells CASSLWRRPYSYNEQFF. In DNA form, the CDR3 reads TGTGCCAGCAGTTTATGGCGTCGACCATACTCCTACAATGAGCAGTTCTTC.

This clone was recorded at least ten times. The chain has TRBV20-1 and TRBJ1-2; the D is unclear. The germline gives CDR1 DFQATT, CDR2 SNEGSKA (reference sequence). This CDR3 contains 11 residues. V was trimmed by 6 bases and J by 11 bases, leaving 16 bases between them. CDR3 in amino acids: CSAGREGGYTF. Here the CDR3 DNA reads TGCAGTGCCGGGCGGGAGGGAGGATACACCTTC.

The rearrangement joins TRBV28 to TRBJ2-3, with TRBD2 identical over 9 bases. CDR3 length equals 13 residues. J was trimmed by 4 bases and V by 10 bases; bases with no gene match: 6. The V gene's germline CDR1 is MDHEN and CDR2 SYDVKM. This CDR3 reads CATQREDSDTQYF. The CDR3 region has the DNA TGTGCCACCCAGCGGGAGGATTCAGATACGCAGTATTTT.

This chain joins TRBV29-1 and TRBJ2-5; a possible D gene is TRBD2 (5 bases). V gave up 7 bases and J gave up 5 bases, with 14 bases separating them. CDR3 length: 12 residues. Germline CDR1 is SQVTM and CDR2 is ANQGSEA. In DNA, the CDR3 is TGCAGCGGGACTTCGGGTAGTGAGACCCAGTACTTC. Its protein is CSGTSGSETQYF. Filled out from reference TRBV29-1 and TRBJ2-5, the complete variable domain reads SAVISQKPSRDICQRGTSLTIQCQVDSQVTMMFWYRQQPGQSLTLIATANQGSEATYESGFVIDKFPISRPNLTFSTLTVSNMSPEDSSIYLCSGTSGSETQYFGPGTRLLVL.

The gene calls are TRBV29-1 and TRBJ2-5; perhaps TRBD1 as D (5 bases). The CDR3 has 13 amino acids. V lost 4 bases and J 1 base, leaving 10 bases between the germline ends. Germline-derived CDR1 and CDR2 are SQVTM and ANQGSEA. The CDR3 spells CSVAGQVQETQYF. The CDR3 DNA reads as TGCAGCGTTGCAGGACAAGTCCAAGAGACCCAGTACTTC. Full variable domain (rest looked up from reference TRBV29-1 and TRBJ2-5): SAVISQKPSRDICQRGTSLTIQCQVDSQVTMMFWYRQQPGQSLTLIATANQGSEATYESGFVIDKFPISRPNLTFSTLTVSNMSPEDSSIYLCSVAGQVQETQYFGPGTRLLVL.

The rearrangement links TRBV4-2 to TRBJ2-1; TRBD2 aligns across 7 bases. CDR1 LGHNA and CDR2 YNFKEQ come from the germline V gene. Losses at the gene ends were 5 bases for V and 1 base for J; bases not matched to a gene: 14. This CDR3 has 18 residues. This chain's CDR3 is CASSRYYGLADSYNEQFF. CDR3 sequence (DNA): TGTGCCAGCAGCAGGTACTACGGGCTAGCGGATTCCTACAATGAGCAGTTCTTC.

The chain recombines TRBV6-1 with TRBJ2-2; maybe TRBD2 (5 bases). Trimming took off 0 bases at V and 4 bases at J, with 12 bases between the two ends. Germline V CDR1 and CDR2: MNHNS, SASEGT. The CDR3 sequence is 16 residues long. The CDR3 protein is CASSEAPRATTGELFF. Written as DNA, the CDR3 is TGTGCCAGCAGTGAAGCGCCGAGGGCGACCACCGGGGAGCTGTTTTTT.

The rearrangement links TRBV9 to TRBJ2-1, with 9 bases lining up with TRBD2. The V gene's germline CDR1 is SGDLS and CDR2 YYNGEE. The CDR3 loop spans 14 amino acids. V dropped 8 bases and J dropped 3; count of bases not matched to a gene: 6. DNA of the CDR3: TGTGCCAGTGCTAGCGGGAACCACTACAATGAGCAGTTCTTC. Its protein product is CASASGNHYNEQFF.

This sequence joins TRBV28 and TRBJ2-7; 9 nucleotides line up with TRBD2. J gave up 5 bases and V 6 bases, and 5 bases lay outside the gene matches. The germline V gene encodes CDR1 MDHEN and CDR2 SYDVKM. The CDR3 is 13 residues long. The DNA for the CDR3 is TGTGCCAGCAGATTAGCGGGAGTAGACGAGCAGTACTTC. Protein: CASRLAGVDEQYF. The whole variable domain, filled in from reference TRBV28 and TRBJ2-7, reads DVKVTQSSRYLVKRTGEKVFLECVQDMDHENMFWYRQDPGLGLRLIYFSYDVKMKEKGDIPEGYSVSREKKERFSLILESASTNQTSMYLCASRLAGVDEQYFGPGTRLTVT.

The chain is built from TRBV6-5 and TRBJ1-2, with TRBD1 as a possible D gene (6 bases). Germline values: CDR1 MNHEY, CDR2 SVGAGI. The length of the CDR3 is 15 residues. Trimming removed 4 bases at V and 4 bases at J, with 16 bases between. CDR3 nucleotide sequence: TGTGCCAGCAGTTTCAGAACCGGACAGCGCTATGGCTACACCTTC. This translates into CASSFRTGQRYGYTF.

The CDR3 reads CASTNGQYLYF. CDR3 coding DNA: TGTGCCAGTACCAACGGACAGTACTTATATTTT. The chain carries TRBV19 and TRBJ1-3; D perhaps matches TRBD1 (6 bases). The germline V and J ends were trimmed by 7 bases and 14 bases, with 15 bases remaining between them. This CDR3 is built from 11 residues. Per germline, CDR1 LNHDA and CDR2 SQIVND (reference sequence).

The J gene is TRBJ1-1, the V gene TRBV11-2; possibly TRBD1 for D (6 bases). The ends were cut back, 5 bases at V and 1 base at J, with 20 bases in the middle. Germline-derived CDR1 and CDR2 are SGHAT and FQNNGV. The CDR3 sequence is 17 residues long. The DNA for the CDR3 is TGTGCCAGCAGCAAAACAGTGAGGGACATGCAGAACACTGAAGCTTTCTTT. It translates to CASSKTVRDMQNTEAFF.

The rearrangement links TRBV2 to TRBJ2-6; 10 positions agree with TRBD1. J gave up 0 bases and V 5 bases, and 16 bases lay outside the gene matches. Per the germline V gene, CDR1 is SNHLY and CDR2 is FYNNEI. The CDR3 extends over 21 amino acids. The CDR3 reads CASSHRDRGQAYPSGANVLTF. The CDR3 DNA is TGTGCCAGCAGTCACCGGGACAGGGGCCAAGCATACCCCTCTGGGGCCAACGTCCTGACTTTC.

This chain uses TRBV27 with TRBJ2-7, with D possibly being TRBD1 or TRBD2 (5 bases each). The CDR3 extends over 14 amino acids. Trimming took off 7 bases at V and 3 bases at J, with 16 bases between the two ends. The germline V gene has CDR1 MNHEY and CDR2 SMNVEV (reference sequence). This CDR3 is CASTNPGRHYEQYF. The CDR3 nucleotides read TGTGCCAGCACCAATCCGGGACGGCACTACGAGCAGTACTTC.

This sequence joins TRBV2 and TRBJ1-2; 7 nucleotides match TRBD1. Germline values: CDR1 SNHLY, CDR2 FYNNEI. The CDR3 covers 13 residues. The V segment lost 6 bases and the J segment 2 bases; nucleotides outside the gene matches: 3. The CDR3 loop is CASRGQLNYGYTF. CDR3 DNA: TGTGCCAGCAGGGGACAGTTAAACTATGGCTACACCTTC.

For this clone: The sample holds other DNA sequences that translate to the same CDR3. J is TRBJ1-5 and V is TRBV28; 8 bases are a match to TRBD1. The junction had 8 bases not matched to a gene; V was cut back by 6 bases and J by 7 bases. This CDR3 has 14 amino acids. Germline lookup yields CDR1 MDHEN and CDR2 SYDVKM. DNA of the CDR3: TGTGCCAGCAGACTAGACAGGGGTCGACAGCCCCAGCATTTT. Translating gives CASRLDRGRQPQHF. The full variable domain, with the rest looked up from reference TRBV28 and TRBJ1-5, is DVKVTQSSRYLVKRTGEKVFLECVQDMDHENMFWYRQDPGLGLRLIYFSYDVKMKEKGDIPEGYSVSREKKERFSLILESASTNQTSMYLCASRLDRGRQPQHFGDGTRLSIL.

The chain carries TRBV6-6 and TRBJ2-7; 10 bases line up with TRBD2. This CDR3 comprises 16 residues. The J segment lost 3 bases and the V segment lost 6 bases, leaving 11 bases of the junction unmatched. Germline assignment: CDR1 MNHNY and CDR2 SVGAGI (reference sequence). Written as DNA, the CDR3 is TGTGCCAGCAGCCAGGCGTCACTAGCGGGGTTCTACGAGCAGTACTTC. Translating it yields CASSQASLAGFYEQYF.

The chain combines TRBV30 with TRBJ1-1; TRBD1 is a possible D gene (5 bases). Germline V lookup: CDR1 GTSNPN, CDR2 SVGIG (reference sequence). This CDR3 has 16 amino acids. V gave up 1 base and J gave up 0 bases, with 15 bases separating them. As DNA, the CDR3 is TGTGCCTGGAGTGCTTGCGAGTGGGACTTGAACACTGAAGCTTTCTTT. Encoded protein: CAWSACEWDLNTEAFF. Variable domain in full (rest from reference TRBV30 and TRBJ1-1): SQTIHQWPATLVQPVGSPLSLECTVEGTSNPNLYWYRQAAGRGLQLLFYSVGIGQISSEVPQNLSASRPQDRQFILSSKKLLLSDSGFYLCAWSACEWDLNTEAFFGQGTRLTVV.

J is TRBJ2-5 and V is TRBV7-3; D not certain. This CDR3 comprises 13 residues. CDR1 is SGHTA, CDR2 FQGTGA, per germline. Between the trimmed V and J ends, which lost 4 bases and 5 bases, there was a span of 11 bases. CDR3 sequence reads: CASSSSSAETQYF. The CDR3 nucleotides read TGTGCCAGCAGCTCATCTAGTGCGGAGACCCAGTACTTC.

This chain links TRBV7-7 with TRBJ2-5; D unclear. The CDR3 is made up of 14 amino acids. The ends were cut back, 1 base at V and 1 base at J, with 7 bases in the middle. Germline CDR1 SSHAT, CDR2 FNYEAQ (reference sequence). CDR3 coding DNA: TGTGCCAGCAGCTTAGTGGGGTTCCAAGAGACCCAGTACTTC. This sequence encodes CASSLVGFQETQYF.

The gene calls are TRBV19 and TRBJ2-5, with 7 positions matching TRBD1. The CDR3 totals 15 residues. Germline CDR1 is LNHDA and CDR2 is SQIVND (reference sequence). The trim removed 8 bases at V and 5 bases at J, leaving 14 bases unmatched. In DNA form, the CDR3 reads TGTGCCAGTGCCGATTTAAAGGGGGCGCGGGAGACCCAGTACTTC. Residues: CASADLKGARETQYF.

The rearrangement joins TRBV2 to TRBJ2-1; 7 bases match TRBD2. CDR1 is SNHLY and CDR2 is FYNNEI in the germline V gene. The J segment lost 10 bases and the V segment lost 4 bases, leaving 13 bases of the junction unmatched. The CDR3 runs to 15 residues. The DNA for the CDR3 is TGTGCCAGCAGTGTAGAGCGGGACTACATCCCAGAGCAGTTCTTC. As protein: CASSVERDYIPEQFF.

V is TRBV4-1 and J is TRBJ1-5; D is perhaps TRBD1 (6 bases). The ends were cut back, 7 bases at V and 6 bases at J, with 16 bases in the middle. The germline V gene encodes CDR1 MGHRA and CDR2 YSYEKL. CDR3 length: 14 residues. The CDR3 DNA reads as TGCGCCAGCACCCTGAGGGGGGGAGGTCAGCCCCAGCATTTT. It is translated as CASTLRGGGQPQHF.

This clone was counted a few times. Other DNA sequences in this specimen translate into the identical CDR3. This sequence joins TRBV27 and TRBJ2-7, with unresolved D. V lost 10 bases to trimming and J lost 3 bases, with 16 bases between them. The CDR3 is made up of 13 amino acids. Germline values: CDR1 MNHEY, CDR2 SMNVEV (reference sequence). This CDR3 is CATSLRSGYEQYF. The CDR3, as DNA: TGTGCCACCTCCCTACGTTCGGGCTACGAGCAGTACTTC.

V and J are TRBV28 and TRBJ2-3; tentatively, D is TRBD2 (6 bases). Germline V gene sequence: CDR1 MDHEN, CDR2 SYDVKM. The CDR3 totals 16 residues. The V and J ends lost 3 bases and 1 base respectively, with 14 bases between them. This CDR3 is CASSFIGGGRTDTQYF. The CDR3 coding sequence is TGTGCCAGCAGTTTTATAGGCGGAGGGCGCACAGATACGCAGTATTTT.

The chain is built from TRBV18 and TRBJ2-4; 8 bases agree with TRBD2. CDR1 and CDR2 (germline): KGHSH, LQKENI. The J segment lost 1 base and the V segment lost 0 bases, leaving 5 bases of the junction unmatched. CDR3 length equals 17 residues. CDR3 sequence reads: CASSPPSREGAKNIQYF. DNA of the CDR3: TGTGCCAGCTCACCACCGTCCCGGGAGGGTGCCAAAAACATTCAGTACTTC. Filled out from reference TRBV18 and TRBJ2-4, the complete variable domain reads NAGVMQNPRHLVRRRGQEARLRCSPMKGHSHVYWYRQLPEEGLKFMVYLQKENIIDESGMPKERFSAEFPKEGPSILRIQQVVRGDSAAYFCASSPPSREGAKNIQYFGAGTRLSVL.

This clone was seen a handful of times. CDR3 sequence reads: CASSWGQGTNYGYTF. In DNA, the CDR3 is TGTGCCAGCAGCTGGGGACAGGGAACTAACTATGGCTACACCTTC. The gene calls are TRBV5-4 and TRBJ1-2, with TRBD1 identical over 9 bases. V lost 3 bases and J lost 0; bases outside the gene matches: 3. Germline V gives CDR1 SGHNT, CDR2 YYREEE (reference sequence). The CDR3 has 15 residues.